This T cell receptor (beta chain) emerged from a study of early T cells in non-severe SARS-CoV-2 infection. This clonotype was seen a handful of times. Unique molecular identifiers tagged individual cDNA molecules. From the 5' RACE reads, TCRdb called clonotypes with MiXCR, one entry per CDR3 protein. The sample has 30,000 to 35,000 distinct CDR3 sequences, around 6% seen once; the top ten hold roughly 7.5%. Trimming took off 2 bases at V and 15 bases at J, with 11 bases between the two ends. The CDR3 has 11 amino acids. The chain links TRBV12-3 or TRBV12-4 to TRBJ2-1, with no clear D. The sequenced material came from whole blood. The TCR originated in an adult who was a healthcare worker with PCR-confirmed SARS-CoV-2 infection or an uninfected control (not recorded which). CDR3 region: CASSLLQAPFF. For the CDR3, the DNA is TGTGCCAGCAGTTTATTGCAGGCCCCGTTCTTC.